What follows describes a single TCR beta chain. Assay: immunoSEQ multiplex PCR; the TCRdb copy retains only in-frame clones and omits some. Of roughly 150,000 clones detected, approximately 80% appear once; the ten largest clones hold less than 6%. The sample comes from a study of cytotoxic CD8 clonotypes in ibrutinib-treated CLL. Study overall: Researchers reported about 10 relapsed/refractory and about 14 treatment-naive patients, around 17 of them IGHV unmutated.

Germline V gene sequence: CDR1 SGHDT, CDR2 YYEEEE. The CDR3 consists of 15 residues. V was clipped by 4 bases and J by 0 bases, with 10 bases between them. The TCR sequence derives from a human donor with chronic lymphocytic leukemia. The chain employs TRBV5-6 and TRBJ1-4; the D gene is possibly TRBD1 (5 bases). Sequenced material: PBMCs, taken after 24 months of ibrutinib treatment. CDR3 nucleotide sequence: TGTGCCAGCAGCCCGCGGGGACCAACTAATGAAAAACTGTTTTTT. Translating it yields CASSPRGPTNEKLFF. Full variable domain (rest looked up from reference TRBV5-6 and TRBJ1-4): DAGVTQSPTHLIKTRGQQVTLRCSPKSGHDTVSWYQQALGQGPQFIFQYYEEEERQRGNFPDRFSGHQFPNYSSELNVNALLLGDSALYLCASSPRGPTNEKLFFGSGTQLSVL.